These T cell receptor beta chains were read from a single sample in a study of OX40 agonist ivuxolimab in advanced cancers. Assay used: immunoSEQ multiplex PCR; TCRdb lists only in-frame clones, some missing. Of just over 14,000 clones in the sample, roughly nine tenths were seen once. The source was CD4+ or CD8+ T cells sorted from blood, collected in a trial of the OX40 agonist ivuxolimab. These receptors were taken from an adult with an advanced solid tumor such as melanoma, head and neck, liver or kidney cancer. Both conserved end residues are part of each CDR3. Fields, in order: V gene, J gene, clone size, D gene, CDR3 protein, CDR3 DNA. A D gene is named only where the DNA matches it firmly. Clone size is stated in some rows and not others, as once, few, many or a class when expanded.

TRBV28	TRBJ1-1	NA	NA	CASSGGEAFF	TGTGCCAGCAGTGGGGGTGAAGCTTTCTTT
TRBV27	TRBJ1-2	NA	TRBD1	CASSGGQGFYGYTF	TGTGCCAGCAGTGGGGGACAGGGGTTCTATGGCTACACCTTC
TRBV7-9	TRBJ2-1	NA	NA	CASRGLADAGEQFF	TGTGCCAGCAGAGGGCTAGCCGACGCGGGGGAGCAGTTCTTC
TRBV29-1	TRBJ2-7	once	TRBD2	CSVEGLAIHEQYF	TGCAGCGTTGAGGGACTAGCGATCCACGAGCAGTACTTC
TRBV5-1	TRBJ2-3	NA	NA	CASSLALAGPPDTQYF	TGCGCCAGCAGCTTGGCCTTGGCGGGGCCGCCAGATACGCAGTATTTT
TRBV7-9	TRBJ2-1	NA	NA	CASSFQLDEQFF	TGTGCCAGCAGCTTCCAGTTGGATGAGCAGTTCTTC
TRBV13	TRBJ2-2	NA	TRBD2	CASSLSLGTSFHGELFF	TGTGCCAGCAGCTTATCCTTAGGGACTAGCTTTCACGGGGAGCTGTTTTTT
TRBV7-8	TRBJ2-1	NA	NA	CASSLAQGNSYNEQFF	TGTGCCAGCAGCTTAGCGCAGGGGAACTCCTACAATGAGCAGTTCTTC
TRBV13	TRBJ2-1	once	NA	CASAPQVYNEQFF	TGTGCCAGCGCTCCCCAGGTCTACAATGAGCAGTTCTTC
TRBV2	TRBJ2-3	NA	NA	CASSAGQLLRTDTQYF	TGTGCCAGCAGTGCAGGACAGTTGCTAAGGACAGATACGCAGTATTTT
TRBV9	TRBJ1-4	NA	NA	CASSVGATVFNEKLFF	TGTGCCAGCAGCGTAGGGGCGACAGTCTTTAATGAAAAACTGTTTTTT
TRBV6-6	TRBJ2-5	NA	TRBD2	CASSRLASWVETQYF	TGTGCCAGCAGCCGACTAGCGTCTTGGGTCGAGACCCAGTACTTC
TRBV5-1	TRBJ1-6	NA	NA	CATVFNSPLHF	TGCGCCACAGTTTTTAATTCACCCCTCCACTTT
TRBV5-7	TRBJ2-2	NA	NA	CASSIFGPIQGGDTGELFF	TGTGCCAGCAGCATATTCGGACCGATTCAGGGGGGGGACACCGGGGAGCTGTTTTTT
TRBV13	TRBJ2-7	NA	NA	CASSPTANQVYEQYF	TGTGCCAGCAGCCCTACAGCTAACCAGGTCTACGAGCAGTACTTC
TRBV9	TRBJ2-7	NA	NA	CASSGGDPSYEQYF	TGTGCCAGCAGCGGGGGAGACCCCTCCTACGAGCAGTACTTC
TRBV10-1	TRBJ2-7	NA	NA	CASTESSDTPYEQYF	TGCGCCAGCACTGAATCGAGTGACACCCCCTACGAGCAGTACTTC
TRBV12-5	TRBJ2-7	once	NA	CASGLQGYEQYF	TGTGCTAGTGGGTTACAGGGATACGAGCAGTACTTC
TRBV14	TRBJ2-7	once	NA	CASSQDLGSGASGSYEQYF	TGTGCCAGCAGCCAAGATCTTGGGTCGGGGGCTAGCGGCTCCTACGAGCAGTACTTC
TRBV28	TRBJ1-3	NA	NA	CASSFTGWYTIYF	TGTGCCAGCAGTTTTACCGGTTGGTACACCATATATTTT
TRBV29-1	TRBJ1-1	few	NA	CSVEGGRLNTEAFF	TGCAGCGTTGAAGGGGGGAGGTTGAACACTGAAGCTTTCTTT
TRBV7-2	TRBJ2-5	NA	TRBD2	CASSSLRLAGGETQYF	TGTGCCAGCAGCTCGCTCAGACTAGCGGGAGGAGAGACCCAGTACTTC
TRBV6-6	TRBJ2-7	few	NA	CASSYSGHSYEQYF	TGTGCCAGCAGTTACTCGGGACATTCCTACGAGCAGTACTTC
TRBV6-1	TRBJ2-2	NA	NA	CASSRFSEVTGELFF	TGTGCCAGCAGCCGGTTCAGCGAGGTCACCGGGGAGCTGTTTTTT
TRBV28	TRBJ1-2	NA	TRBD1	CASSPRTGRGYGYTF	TGTGCCAGCAGTCCCCGGACAGGGAGAGGCTATGGCTACACCTTC
TRBV7-2	TRBJ2-7	NA	TRBD1	CASRLRGTGSYEQYF	TGTGCCAGCAGACTTAGAGGGACAGGGTCCTACGAGCAGTACTTC
TRBV2	TRBJ2-5	NA	NA	CASSYDDSQETQYF	TGTGCCAGCAGCTACGATGACAGCCAAGAGACCCAGTACTTC
TRBV6-1	TRBJ1-1	NA	NA	CASMSDNTEAFF	TGTGCCAGCATGAGCGACAACACTGAAGCTTTCTTT
TRBV5-6	TRBJ1-2	once	NA	CASGQNGYTF	TGTGCCAGCGGACAGAATGGCTACACCTTC
TRBV10-3	TRBJ2-7	NA	TRBD1	CAISEPRDRGYEQYF	TGTGCCATCAGTGAGCCTCGGGACAGGGGCTACGAGCAGTACTTC
TRBV6-5	TRBJ2-7	NA	NA	CASSSAYEQYF	TGTGCCAGCAGTTCCGCCTACGAGCAGTACTTC
TRBV13	TRBJ2-1	NA	NA	CASSSGTPYNEQFF	TGTGCCAGCAGCTCCGGGACACCATACAATGAGCAGTTCTTC
TRBV5-1	TRBJ2-7	NA	NA	CASSLEGYEQYF	TGCGCCAGCAGCTTGGAAGGGTACGAGCAGTACTTC
TRBV5-1	TRBJ2-1	NA	NA	CASSLERPEYNEQFF	TGCGCCAGCAGCTTGGAGAGGCCCGAGTACAATGAGCAGTTCTTC
TRBV29-1	TRBJ1-2	NA	TRBD1	CSVPRTGGVDGYTF	TGCAGCGTCCCCCGGACAGGGGGAGTGGATGGCTACACCTTC
TRBV2	TRBJ2-2	NA	TRBD2	CASPGGTGELFF	TGTGCCAGCCCCGGGGGGACCGGGGAGCTGTTTTTT
TRBV10-1	TRBJ1-1	NA	NA	CASSVGTKTEAFF	TGCGCCAGCAGTGTTGGCACCAAGACTGAAGCTTTCTTT
TRBV29-1	TRBJ2-1	NA	NA	CSVDFFSTYNEQFF	TGCAGCGTTGACTTTTTTTCCACCTACAATGAGCAGTTCTTC
TRBV19	TRBJ1-5	once	NA	CASSIQKPSNQPQHF	TGTGCCAGTAGTATTCAGAAGCCGAGCAATCAGCCCCAGCATTTT
TRBV5-6	TRBJ1-2	NA	NA	CASSLYQEIYDGYTF	TGTGCCAGCAGCTTATACCAGGAAATTTACGATGGCTACACCTTC
TRBV11-2	TRBJ1-1	NA	NA	CASSLVKEPNTEAFF	TGTGCCAGCAGCTTAGTAAAGGAACCGAACACTGAAGCTTTCTTT
TRBV30	TRBJ2-7	NA	NA	CAWSVGSPVEQYF	TGTGCCTGGAGTGTGGGGTCACCGGTCGAGCAGTACTTC
TRBV25-1	TRBJ2-1	NA	NA	CASSWAESYNEQFF	TGTGCCAGCAGTTGGGCAGAGTCCTACAATGAGCAGTTCTTC
TRBV27	TRBJ2-7	NA	NA	CASSLGRNYEQYF	TGTGCCAGCAGTTTAGGGCGGAACTACGAGCAGTACTTC
TRBV27	TRBJ1-2	NA	TRBD1	CASSPLGQNYGYTF	TGTGCCAGCAGTCCCCTGGGACAGAACTATGGCTACACCTTC
TRBV10-3	TRBJ1-1	NA	NA	CAISLSGGAGDFF	TGTGCCATCAGTTTGTCAGGCGGAGCTGGAGATTTCTTT
TRBV6-5	TRBJ1-2	NA	NA	CASSYSTQPYGYTF	TGTGCCAGCAGTTACTCAACACAGCCCTATGGCTACACCTTC
TRBV27	TRBJ2-1	NA	NA	CASSKGAEQFF	TGTGCCAGCAGTAAGGGCGCTGAGCAGTTCTTC
TRBV5-5	TRBJ2-3	NA	NA	CASSPLSVLGTDTQYF	TGTGCCAGCAGCCCCCTGTCGGTGCTCGGTACAGATACGCAGTATTTT
TRBV2	TRBJ1-2	NA	TRBD1	CASPIRDRNGYTF	TGTGCCAGCCCAATTCGGGACAGAAATGGCTACACCTTC
TRBV7-6	TRBJ2-6	NA	NA	CASSLTSGANVLTF	TGTGCCAGCAGCTTGACCTCTGGGGCCAACGTCCTGACTTTC
TRBV9	TRBJ2-3	NA	NA	CASSAGNADTQYF	TGTGCCAGCAGCGCGGGTAACGCAGATACGCAGTATTTT
TRBV5-1	TRBJ2-5	NA	NA	CASSLEGGETQYF	TGCGCCAGCAGCTTGGAGGGGGGAGAGACCCAGTACTTC
TRBV7-3	TRBJ1-4	NA	TRBD1	CASSMTGGAGEKLFF	TGTGCCAGCAGCATGACAGGGGGCGCTGGTGAAAAACTGTTTTTT
TRBV6-5	TRBJ1-2	NA	NA	CASSYSQGGYGYTF	TGTGCCAGCAGTTACTCACAGGGAGGCTATGGCTACACCTTC
TRBV11-2	TRBJ2-3	NA	TRBD1	CASGLRQGIDTQYF	TGTGCCAGCGGACTCCGACAGGGAATAGATACGCAGTATTTT
TRBV7-9	TRBJ2-1	NA	NA	CASSTGTHSYNEQFF	TGTGCCAGCAGCACCGGGACTCACTCCTACAATGAGCAGTTCTTC